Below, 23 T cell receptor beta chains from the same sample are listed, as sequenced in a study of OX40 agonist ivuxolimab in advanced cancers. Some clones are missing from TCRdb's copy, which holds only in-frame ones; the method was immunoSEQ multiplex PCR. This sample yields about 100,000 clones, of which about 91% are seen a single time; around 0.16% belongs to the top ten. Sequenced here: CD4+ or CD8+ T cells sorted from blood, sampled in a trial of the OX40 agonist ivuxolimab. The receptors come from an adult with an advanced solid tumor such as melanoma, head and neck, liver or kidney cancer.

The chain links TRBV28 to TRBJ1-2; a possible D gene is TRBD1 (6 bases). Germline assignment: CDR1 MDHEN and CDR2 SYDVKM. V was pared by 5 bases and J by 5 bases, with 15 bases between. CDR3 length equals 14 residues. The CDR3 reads CASSLPDRFYGYTF. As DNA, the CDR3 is TGTGCCAGCAGTCTCCCAGACAGGTTTTATGGCTACACCTTC.

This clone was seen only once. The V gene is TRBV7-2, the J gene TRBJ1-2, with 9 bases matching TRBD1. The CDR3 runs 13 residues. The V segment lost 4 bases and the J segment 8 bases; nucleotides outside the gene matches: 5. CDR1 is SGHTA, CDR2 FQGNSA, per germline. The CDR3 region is CASSYTGGRGYTF. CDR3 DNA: TGTGCCAGCAGCTACACAGGGGGCAGGGGCTACACCTTC.

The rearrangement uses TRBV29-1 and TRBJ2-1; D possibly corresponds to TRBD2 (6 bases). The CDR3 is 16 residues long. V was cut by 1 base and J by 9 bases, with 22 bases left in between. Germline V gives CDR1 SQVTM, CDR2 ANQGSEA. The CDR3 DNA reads TGCAGCGTTGAAGTGTACCCGGGAGCCTCTTGGGGTGAGCAGTTCTTC. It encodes CSVEVYPGASWGEQFF.

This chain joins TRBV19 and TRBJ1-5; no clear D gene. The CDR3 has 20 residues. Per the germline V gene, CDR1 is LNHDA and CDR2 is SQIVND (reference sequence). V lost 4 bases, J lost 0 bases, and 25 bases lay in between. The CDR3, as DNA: TGTGCCAGTAGTAGAACTCCGGAAAGAGGGAAAAGATATAGCAATCAGCCCCAGCATTTT. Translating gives CASSRTPERGKRYSNQPQHF.

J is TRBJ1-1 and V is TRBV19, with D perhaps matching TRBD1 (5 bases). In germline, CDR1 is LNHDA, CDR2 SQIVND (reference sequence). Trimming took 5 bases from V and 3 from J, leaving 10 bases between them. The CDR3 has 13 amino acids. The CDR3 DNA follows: TGTGCCAGTAGTCAAAGGGGTGACACTGAAGCTTTCTTT. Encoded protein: CASSQRGDTEAFF.

This CDR3 is CASSSRERQETQYF. Written as DNA, the CDR3 is TGCGCCAGCAGCTCCCGGGAGAGGCAAGAGACCCAGTACTTC. The V call is TRBV4-1, the J call TRBJ2-5; the D gene is possibly TRBD2 (6 bases). The CDR3 has 14 residues. The V gene's germline CDR1 is MGHRA and CDR2 YSYEKL. V was shortened by 5 bases and J by 2 bases, with 12 bases between the two germline ends.

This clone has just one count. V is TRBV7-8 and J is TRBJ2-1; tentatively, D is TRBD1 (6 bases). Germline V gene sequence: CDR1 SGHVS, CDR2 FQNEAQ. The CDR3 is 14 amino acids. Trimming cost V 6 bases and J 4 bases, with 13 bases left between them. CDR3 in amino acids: CASSPDRLYNEQFF. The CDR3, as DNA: TGTGCCAGCAGTCCTGACAGGTTATACAATGAGCAGTTCTTC. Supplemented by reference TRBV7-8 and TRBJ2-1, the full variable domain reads GAGVSQSPRYKVAKRGQDVALRCDPISGHVSLFWYQQALGQGPEFLTYFQNEAQLDKSGLPSDRFFAERPEGSVSTLKIQRTQQEDSAVYLCASSPDRLYNEQFFGPGTRLTVL.

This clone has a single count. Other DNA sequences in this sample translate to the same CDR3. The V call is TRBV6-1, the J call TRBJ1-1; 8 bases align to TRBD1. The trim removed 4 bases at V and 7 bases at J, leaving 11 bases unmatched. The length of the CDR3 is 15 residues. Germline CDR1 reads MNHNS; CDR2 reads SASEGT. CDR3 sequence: CASSARDRRLNEAFF. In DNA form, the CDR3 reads TGTGCCAGCAGTGCACGGGACAGGAGACTAAATGAAGCTTTCTTT.

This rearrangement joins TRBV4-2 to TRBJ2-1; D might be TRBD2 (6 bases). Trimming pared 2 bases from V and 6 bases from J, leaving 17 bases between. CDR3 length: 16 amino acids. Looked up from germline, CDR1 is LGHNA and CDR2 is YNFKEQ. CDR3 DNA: TGTGCCAGCAGCCAAACTAGCTCGCGCGCGTCCAATGAGCAGTTCTTC. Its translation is CASSQTSSRASNEQFF.

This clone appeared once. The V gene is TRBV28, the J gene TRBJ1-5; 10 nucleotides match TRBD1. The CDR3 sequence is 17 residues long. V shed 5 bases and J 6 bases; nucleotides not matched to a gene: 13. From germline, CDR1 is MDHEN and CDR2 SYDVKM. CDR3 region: CASSPDRGVRRGQPQHF. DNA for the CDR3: TGTGCCAGCAGTCCGGACAGGGGGGTTCGTCGGGGTCAGCCCCAGCATTTT.

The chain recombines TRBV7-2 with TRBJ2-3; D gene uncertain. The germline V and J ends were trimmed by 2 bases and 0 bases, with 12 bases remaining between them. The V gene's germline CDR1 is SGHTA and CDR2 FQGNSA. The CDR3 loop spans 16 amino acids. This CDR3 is CASSLRRLASTDTQYF. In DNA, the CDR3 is TGTGCCAGCAGCTTAAGGCGGTTAGCCAGCACAGATACGCAGTATTTT. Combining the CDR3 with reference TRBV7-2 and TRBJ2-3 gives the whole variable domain GAGVSQSPSNKVTEKGKDVELRCDPISGHTALYWYRQSLGQGLEFLIYFQGNSAPDKSGLPSDRFSAERTGGSVSTLTIQRTQQEDSAVYLCASSLRRLASTDTQYFGPGTRLTVL.

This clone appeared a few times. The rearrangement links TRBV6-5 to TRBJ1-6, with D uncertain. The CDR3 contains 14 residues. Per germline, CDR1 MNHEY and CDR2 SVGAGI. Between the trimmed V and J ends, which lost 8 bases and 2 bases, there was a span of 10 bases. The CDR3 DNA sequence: TGTGCCAGCTGGATGGGCGCCTATAATTCACCCCTCCACTTT. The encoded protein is CASWMGAYNSPLHF.

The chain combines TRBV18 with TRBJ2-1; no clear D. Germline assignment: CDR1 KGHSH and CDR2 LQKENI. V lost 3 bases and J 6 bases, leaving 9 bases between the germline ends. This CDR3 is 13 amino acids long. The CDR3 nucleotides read TGTGCCAGCTCACCTATCCGCCGCAATGAGCAGTTCTTC. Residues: CASSPIRRNEQFF.

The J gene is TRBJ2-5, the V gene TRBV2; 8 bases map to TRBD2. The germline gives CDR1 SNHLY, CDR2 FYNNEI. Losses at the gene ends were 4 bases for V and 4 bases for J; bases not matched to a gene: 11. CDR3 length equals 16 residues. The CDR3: CASSGLAGPASETQYF. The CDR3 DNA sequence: TGTGCCAGCAGTGGTTTAGCGGGACCGGCCTCAGAGACCCAGTACTTC.

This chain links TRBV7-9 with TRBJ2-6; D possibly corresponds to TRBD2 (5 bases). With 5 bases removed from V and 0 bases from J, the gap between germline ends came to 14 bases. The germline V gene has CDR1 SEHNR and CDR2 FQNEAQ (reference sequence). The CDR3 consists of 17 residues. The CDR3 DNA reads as TGTGCCAGCAGCCCGGACTGGGCAGTCTCTGGGGCCAACGTCCTGACTTTC. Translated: CASSPDWAVSGANVLTF.

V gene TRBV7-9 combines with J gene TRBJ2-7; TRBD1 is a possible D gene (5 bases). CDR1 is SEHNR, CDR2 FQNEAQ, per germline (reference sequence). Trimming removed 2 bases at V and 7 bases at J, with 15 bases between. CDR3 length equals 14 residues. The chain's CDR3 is CASSLTQQVGEQYF. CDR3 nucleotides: TGTGCCAGCAGCTTAACCCAACAGGTCGGGGAGCAGTACTTC.

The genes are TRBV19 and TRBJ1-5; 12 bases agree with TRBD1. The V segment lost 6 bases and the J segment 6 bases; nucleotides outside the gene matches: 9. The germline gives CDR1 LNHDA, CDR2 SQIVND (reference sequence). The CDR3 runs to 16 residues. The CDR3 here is CASSLIGTGGVQPQHF. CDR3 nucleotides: TGTGCCAGTAGCCTTATAGGGACAGGGGGCGTTCAGCCCCAGCATTTT.

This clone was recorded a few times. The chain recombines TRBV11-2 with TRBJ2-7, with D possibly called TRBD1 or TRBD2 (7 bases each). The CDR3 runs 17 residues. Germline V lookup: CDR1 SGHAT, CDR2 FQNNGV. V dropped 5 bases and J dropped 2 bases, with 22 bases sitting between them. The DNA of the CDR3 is TGTGCCAGCAGCCCCGGGACAGCGGGACGACGAACCTACGAGCAGTACTTC. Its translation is CASSPGTAGRRTYEQYF.

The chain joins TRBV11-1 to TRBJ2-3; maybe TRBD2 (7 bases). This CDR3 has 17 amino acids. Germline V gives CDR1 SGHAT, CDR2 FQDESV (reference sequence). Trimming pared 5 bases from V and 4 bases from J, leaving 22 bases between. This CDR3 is CASSSGDGRKGADTQYF. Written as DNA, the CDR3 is TGTGCCAGCAGCAGCGGGGACGGGAGGAAGGGGGCAGATACGCAGTATTTT. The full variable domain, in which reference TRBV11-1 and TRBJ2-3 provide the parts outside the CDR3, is EAEVAQSPRYKITEKSQAVAFWCDPISGHATLYWYRQILGQGPELLVQFQDESVVDDSQLPKDRFSAERLKGVDSTLKIQPAELGDSAMYLCASSSGDGRKGADTQYFGPGTRLTVL.

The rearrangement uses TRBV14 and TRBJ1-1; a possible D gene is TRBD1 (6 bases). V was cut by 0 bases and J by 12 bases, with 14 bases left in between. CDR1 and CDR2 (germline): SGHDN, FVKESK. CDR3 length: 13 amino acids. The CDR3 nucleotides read TGTGCCAGCAGCCAAGATCTGGACAGTCGGCCTTTCTTT. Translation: CASSQDLDSRPFF.

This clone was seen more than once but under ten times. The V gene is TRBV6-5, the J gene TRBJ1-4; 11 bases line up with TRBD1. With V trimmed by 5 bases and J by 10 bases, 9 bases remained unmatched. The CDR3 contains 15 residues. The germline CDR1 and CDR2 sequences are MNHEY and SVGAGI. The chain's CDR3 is CASSVDRGRGGKLFF. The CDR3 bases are TGTGCCAGCAGTGTGGACAGGGGGCGAGGGGGAAAACTGTTTTTT.

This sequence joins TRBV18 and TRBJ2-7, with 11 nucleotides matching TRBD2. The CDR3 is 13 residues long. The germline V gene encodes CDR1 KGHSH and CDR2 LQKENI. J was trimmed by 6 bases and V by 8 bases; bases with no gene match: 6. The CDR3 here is CASLSGRATEQYF. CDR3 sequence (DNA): TGTGCCAGCCTTAGCGGGAGGGCCACCGAGCAGTACTTC.

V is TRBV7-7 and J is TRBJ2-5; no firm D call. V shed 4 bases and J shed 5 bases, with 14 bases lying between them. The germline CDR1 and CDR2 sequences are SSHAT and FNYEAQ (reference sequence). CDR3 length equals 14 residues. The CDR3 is CASSSNLGRETQYF. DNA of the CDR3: TGTGCCAGCAGCTCCAACCTCGGACGGGAGACCCAGTACTTC.